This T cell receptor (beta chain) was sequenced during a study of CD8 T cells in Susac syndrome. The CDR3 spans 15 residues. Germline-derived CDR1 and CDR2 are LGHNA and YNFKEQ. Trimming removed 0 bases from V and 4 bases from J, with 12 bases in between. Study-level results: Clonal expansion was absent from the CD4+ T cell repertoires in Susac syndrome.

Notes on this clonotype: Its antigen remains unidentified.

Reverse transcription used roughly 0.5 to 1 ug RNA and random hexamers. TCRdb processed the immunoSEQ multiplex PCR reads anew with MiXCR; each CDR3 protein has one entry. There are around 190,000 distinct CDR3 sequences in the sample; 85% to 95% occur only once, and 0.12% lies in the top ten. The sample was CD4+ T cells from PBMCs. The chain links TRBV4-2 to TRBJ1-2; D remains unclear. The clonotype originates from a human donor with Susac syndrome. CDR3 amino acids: CASSQDTWALYGYTF. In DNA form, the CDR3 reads TGTGCCAGCAGCCAAGATACGTGGGCCCTCTATGGCTACACCTTC.